A selection of T cell receptor beta chains follows, all from one sample in a study of cytomegalovirus exposure and HLA in healthy donors. Sequencing used immunoSEQ multiplex PCR; TCRdb keeps in-frame clones, though not all of them. Of 150,000 to 250,000 clones in the sample, more than 65% were seen once. Sequencing was performed on PBMCs. The receptors here all came from a girl between 10 and 17 years old in good health and CMV-seropositive. Both conserved end residues are part of each CDR3. Each record gives: J gene, clone size, D gene, V gene, CDR3 protein, CDR3 DNA. D genes are given only for firm matches. Clone size is stated in some rows and not others, as once, few, many or a class when expanded.

TRBJ2-3,once,TRBD2,TRBV10-3,CAISEPSGTTDTQYF,TGTGCCATCAGTGAACCTAGCGGGACCACAGATACGCAGTATTTT
TRBJ1-5,.,.,TRBV18,CASTSTASNQPQHF,TGTGCCAGCACCTCGACAGCGAGCAATCAGCCCCAGCATTTT
TRBJ2-7,.,TRBD1,TRBV4-3,CASSQGTGRYEQYF,TGCGCCAGCAGCCAAGGGACAGGGAGGTACGAGCAGTACTTC
TRBJ2-7,.,.,TRBV4-2,CASSQEGTIPYEQYF,TGTGCCAGCAGCCAAGAAGGGACAATCCCCTACGAGCAGTACTTC
TRBJ2-3,.,TRBD1,TRBV4-3,CASSQEQGFGDTQYF,TGCGCCAGCAGCCAAGAACAGGGGTTCGGGGATACGCAGTATTTT
TRBJ2-7,.,TRBD2,TRBV6-5,CASSYTGTRGTYEQYF,TGTGCCAGCAGTTACACCGGGACTAGGGGGACCTACGAGCAGTACTTC
TRBJ1-2,.,TRBD1,TRBV7-9,CASSLGQGADYGYTF,TGTGCCAGCAGCTTAGGGCAGGGGGCTGACTATGGCTACACCTTC
TRBJ1-5,.,TRBD1,TRBV4-1,CASSQDWGTGSRGPPQHF,TGCGCCAGCAGCCAAGATTGGGGGACAGGAAGTCGTGGTCCGCCCCAGCATTTT
TRBJ2-5,.,.,TRBV11-3,CASSRRGAETQYF,TGTGCCAGCAGCAGACGGGGGGCAGAGACCCAGTACTTC
TRBJ2-2,few,.,TRBV7-2,CASTNRQLTGELFF,TGTGCCAGCACTAACAGGCAGCTCACCGGGGAGCTGTTTTTT
TRBJ1-1,few,TRBD1,TRBV4-3,CASSQDGQGAYTEAFF,TGCGCCAGCAGCCAAGATGGACAGGGGGCATATACTGAAGCTTTCTTT
TRBJ1-6,.,.,TRBV12-5,CASGLVLSNSPLHF,TGTGCTAGTGGTTTGGTATTGAGTAATTCACCCCTCCACTTT
TRBJ2-1,.,.,TRBV7-7,CASSFNGPNEQFF,TGTGCCAGCAGCTTCAACGGTCCCAATGAGCAGTTCTTC
TRBJ2-5,.,TRBD2,TRBV9,CASSVASLAGAPGQEIQYF,TGTGCCAGCAGCGTAGCCTCACTAGCGGGGGCGCCTGGACAAGAGATCCAGTACTTC
TRBJ1-1,once,TRBD1,TRBV6-1,CASSEEGAAEAFF,TGTGCCAGCAGTGAAGAGGGGGCCGCTGAAGCTTTCTTT
TRBJ2-7,.,TRBD2,TRBV5-1,CASSLATSGGASYEQYF,TGCGCCAGCAGCTTGGCGACTAGCGGGGGAGCATCATACGAGCAGTACTTC
TRBJ2-3,.,TRBD2,TRBV30,CAWGGLAGVDTQYF,TGTGCCTGGGGGGGACTAGCGGGGGTGGATACGCAGTATTTT
TRBJ2-7,.,TRBD1,TRBV18,CASSPRQGDVYEQYF,TGTGCCAGCTCACCGCGACAGGGGGATGTATACGAGCAGTACTTC
TRBJ2-7,.,.,TRBV19,CASSPGHLYEQYF,TGTGCCAGCTCTCCCGGACATCTCTACGAGCAGTACTTC
TRBJ2-5,once,TRBD2,TRBV9,CASRPGLAGTETQYF,TGTGCCAGCAGACCGGGACTAGCGGGGACAGAGACCCAGTACTTC
TRBJ2-6,once,TRBD1,TRBV2,CASSTTGAGANVLTF,TGTGCCAGCAGCACCACAGGGGCTGGGGCCAACGTCCTGACTTTC
TRBJ2-7,.,.,TRBV11-3,CASSSPREQYF,TGTGCCAGCAGCTCCCCCCGGGAGCAGTACTTC
TRBJ2-7,.,.,TRBV9,CASSEYGQGGGEQYF,TGTGCCAGCAGCGAGTACGGACAGGGAGGGGGCGAGCAGTACTTC
TRBJ1-3,few,TRBD1,TRBV28,CASSSGQGDTIYF,TGTGCCAGCAGTTCCGGACAGGGAGACACCATATATTTT
TRBJ2-3,once,.,TRBV7-2,CASSPSSLASDTQYF,TGTGCCAGCAGCCCAAGCAGTCTAGCCTCAGATACGCAGTATTTT
TRBJ1-2,.,TRBD1,TRBV2,CASSEQGQGKGGYTF,TGTGCCAGCAGTGAACAAGGACAGGGTAAAGGTGGCTACACCTTC
TRBJ2-1,.,.,TRBV11-3,CASSLARVGESSYNEQFF,TGTGCCAGCAGCTTAGCACGAGTCGGGGAGAGCTCCTACAATGAGCAGTTCTTC
TRBJ2-7,.,.,TRBV19,CASSTSGYEQYF,TGTGCCAGTAGTACCTCGGGGTACGAGCAGTACTTC
TRBJ1-4,.,.,TRBV18,CASSSREIDEKLFF,TGTGCCAGCTCATCCCGGGAGATAGATGAAAAACTGTTTTTT
TRBJ1-1,few,TRBD1,TRBV11-2,CASSLEGTGPFTNTEAFF,TGTGCCAGCAGCTTAGAAGGGACAGGACCCTTTACGAACACTGAAGCTTTCTTT
TRBJ1-3,.,.,TRBV5-1,CASRLTGLSGNTIYF,TGCGCCAGCAGACTAACAGGGCTCTCTGGAAACACCATATATTTT
TRBJ1-1,few,.,TRBV25-1,CASNRANTEAFF,TGTGCCAGCAACCGAGCGAACACTGAAGCTTTCTTT
TRBJ2-7,.,.,TRBV7-9,CASSPRDYEQYF,TGTGCCAGCAGCCCCCGCGACTACGAGCAGTACTTC
TRBJ1-3,.,.,TRBV6-5,CASSYSLAASGNTIYF,TGTGCCAGCAGTTACTCGTTGGCGGCTTCTGGAAACACCATATATTTT
TRBJ1-2,.,.,TRBV25-1,CASSDLSGYTF,TGTGCCAGCAGTGACTTATCCGGCTACACCTTC
TRBJ2-1,.,TRBD1,TRBV6-5,CASRNGQGLYNEQFF,TGTGCCAGCCGTAACGGACAGGGTCTATACAATGAGCAGTTCTTC
TRBJ1-2,.,.,TRBV6-6,CASRTGTGYTF,TGTGCCAGCAGAACCGGGACAGGCTACACCTTC
TRBJ1-5,.,.,TRBV5-6,CASSSTGRSNQPQHF,TGTGCCAGCAGCTCCACAGGGCGGAGCAATCAGCCCCAGCATTTT